The 23 T cell receptor beta chains below come from one sample, sequenced in a study of CXCR3-negative and CXCR3-positive naive CD8 T cells (dated by TCRdb to 2018 to 2020). Sequencing instrument: NextSeq 550. The Human TCR Profiling Kit (MiLaboratory) was used to prepare UMI-labeled 5' RACE TRB cDNA libraries. After the reads were reprocessed by TCRdb, one entry was made per CDR3 protein sequence, with no DNA. This sample's table lists tens of thousands of distinct CDR3 sequences. The ten largest clones represent 0.95% to 1.4% of the sample. Sequenced: naive CXCR3- CD8+ T cells from blood. Explained via the paper, the cell subset or site label denotes: CD45RO-CCR7+CD27+CD95- naive CD8+ T cells lacking CXCR3 (TNR3-). The receptor source for this set is a human donor in good health. Some clones in this sample may be carry-over from other donors' samples.

The chain employs TRBV4-3 and TRBJ2-3. The CDR3 has 15 amino acids. CDR1 is LGHNA, CDR2 YSLEER, per germline. The CDR3 spells CASSQDTGNTDTQYF.

The chain couples TRBV24-1 to TRBJ2-7; without DNA, the TCRdb call of TRBD2 cannot be checked. Germline V gives CDR1 KGHDR, CDR2 SFDVKD. This CDR3 contains 14 residues. CDR3 loop: CATSESGTSDKQYF.

The gene calls are TRBV25-1 and TRBJ1-1. Germline CDR1 is MGHDK and CDR2 is SYGVNS. The CDR3 totals 13 residues. CDR3 in amino acids: CASRAVMNTEAFF.

The V gene is TRBV5-1, the J gene TRBJ2-3; the TCRdb call, TRBD2, lacks DNA for checking. Germline V gene lookup returns CDR1 SGHRS and CDR2 YFSETQ. The CDR3 covers 17 residues. The CDR3 is CASSPGLRPGLEDTQYF.

The V call is TRBV29-1, the J call TRBJ2-7; TCRdb's assignment of TRBD1 cannot be checked, as there is no DNA. CDR3 length equals 16 residues. Germline assignment: CDR1 SQVTM and CDR2 ANQGSEA. The CDR3 is CSVEGGGGSPLNEQYF.

The rearrangement joins TRBV6-5 to TRBJ2-7; the D gene TCRdb calls, TRBD1, cannot be checked with no DNA. Germline-derived CDR1 and CDR2 are MNHEY and SVGAGI. The CDR3 has 13 amino acids. CDR3 in amino acids: CASSYDRTYEQYF.

J is TRBJ2-1 and V is TRBV7-9; TCRdb's D gene call, TRBD2, goes unchecked for lack of DNA. The CDR3 consists of 17 residues. In germline, CDR1 is SEHNR, CDR2 FQNEAQ (reference sequence). The CDR3 sequence: CASSSPRGTSAGHEQFF.

The chain combines TRBV11-2 with TRBJ2-7; the TCRdb call, TRBD1, lacks DNA for checking. This CDR3 contains 18 residues. Per the germline V gene, CDR1 is SGHAT and CDR2 is FQNNGV. The CDR3 here is CASSLEITRTGIFYEQYF.

This chain connects TRBV7-9 to TRBJ2-2; no DNA is available, so the TRBD2 call from TCRdb remains unchecked. Per germline, CDR1 SEHNR and CDR2 FQNEAQ (reference sequence). This CDR3 region has 16 residues. This chain's CDR3 is CASSPGLAGSTGELFF.

The chain joins TRBV29-1 to TRBJ2-7; TCRdb reports TRBD2, a call that lacks DNA to check it against. The CDR3 has 14 residues. Germline V CDR1 and CDR2: SQVTM, ANQGSEA. CDR3 residues: CSVQESSGGYEQYF.

J is TRBJ2-1 and V is TRBV6-5. The CDR3 totals 13 residues. CDR1 is MNHEY, CDR2 SVGAGI, per germline. CDR3 amino acids: CASSYVTAGEQFF.

The V gene is TRBV29-1, the J gene TRBJ1-1. This CDR3 has 13 amino acids. Germline V gene lookup returns CDR1 SQVTM and CDR2 ANQGSEA. CDR3 amino acids: CSVFLARDYEAFF.

The V and J genes are TRBV7-6 and TRBJ1-1. CDR3 length: 14 amino acids. Germline V gene data show CDR1 as SGHVS and CDR2 as FNYEAQ. CDR3 amino acids: CASSPTIGPFEAFF.

This chain joins TRBV29-1 and TRBJ1-1; TCRdb's D call, TRBD1, is unchecked because there is no DNA. In germline, CDR1 is SQVTM, CDR2 ANQGSEA. This CDR3 is 13 amino acids long. This CDR3 is CSAQTATNTEAFF.

The rearrangement links TRBV29-1 to TRBJ2-2. The CDR3 is made up of 13 amino acids. Germline V gene lookup returns CDR1 SQVTM and CDR2 ANQGSEA. The CDR3 sequence: CSVGGLITGELFF.

The CDR3 region is CSVESNAGELFF. V is TRBV29-1 and J is TRBJ2-2. Per the germline V gene, CDR1 is SQVTM and CDR2 is ANQGSEA. The CDR3 loop spans 12 amino acids.

The chain has TRBV7-8 and TRBJ1-1. There are 12 residues in the CDR3. Germline loops: CDR1 SGHVS, CDR2 FQNEAQ. CDR3 amino acids: CASSPRDTEAFF.

The chain is built from TRBV7-3 and TRBJ2-1. Germline CDR1 SGHTA, CDR2 FQGTGA. The CDR3 totals 14 residues. The CDR3 is CASSLRSSYNEQFF.

The J gene is TRBJ1-4, the V gene TRBV7-2; TCRdb proposes TRBD1, but this gene call is untestable without DNA. Germline V gives CDR1 SGHTA, CDR2 FQGNSA. This CDR3 is built from 13 residues. CDR3 sequence: CASSQGETEKLFF.

The chain joins TRBV5-5 to TRBJ1-1. CDR1 and CDR2 from the germline V gene are SGHKS and YYEKEE (reference sequence). The CDR3 is made up of 11 amino acids. The CDR3 loop reads CASSLNTEAFF.

The gene calls are TRBV6-2 or TRBV6-3 and TRBJ2-7; TCRdb outputs TRBD1, but without DNA this stays unchecked. This CDR3 is 15 amino acids long. Per germline, CDR1 MNHEY and CDR2 SVGEGT. Here the CDR3 reads CASSSQGWHSYEQYF.

The CDR3 region is CPSKEARGTEAFF. The rearrangement joins TRBV6-5 to TRBJ1-1; the TCRdb call, TRBD1, lacks DNA for checking. There are 13 residues in the CDR3. Germline CDR1 MNHEY, CDR2 SVGAGI.

The genes are TRBV9 and TRBJ1-1; the D call from TCRdb, TRBD1, cannot be confirmed without DNA. This CDR3 region has 15 residues. Germline CDR1 is SGDLS and CDR2 is YYNGEE. The CDR3 sequence: CASSPRAGASTEAFF.